A selection of T cell receptor beta chains follows, all from one sample in a study of blood T cell repertoires in COVID-19. Clones were read by immunoSEQ multiplex PCR, and TCRdb kept only the in-frame ones, dropping some. The table shows about 330,000 clones, with around 82% occurring only once. Material for sequencing was peripheral blood. These receptors were obtained from a woman aged 45-59 years with acute or convalescent COVID-19. Each CDR3 is given with its conserved first and last residue. Fields, in order: CDR3 protein, CDR3 DNA, J gene, V gene, D gene, clone size. A D gene is named only where the DNA matches it firmly. Size tells how often a clone was seen (once, few, many) or the class of an expanded clone, and some rows leave it out.

cdr3_aa: CASSPRTGGDYGYTF
cdr3_nt: TGTGCCAGCAGCCCGAGGACAGGGGGCGACTATGGCTACACCTTC
j_call: TRBJ1-2
v_call: TRBV7-6
d_call: TRBD1
clone_size: NA

cdr3_aa: CASSQVRTSGRVRNEQFF
cdr3_nt: TGTGCCAGCAGCCAAGTCCGGACTAGCGGGAGGGTTAGGAATGAGCAGTTCTTC
j_call: TRBJ2-1
v_call: TRBV14
d_call: TRBD2
clone_size: NA

cdr3_aa: CASFGGVPGNTIYF
cdr3_nt: TGTGCCAGTTTCGGGGGGGTTCCCGGAAACACCATATATTTT
j_call: TRBJ1-3
v_call: TRBV4-2
d_call: NA
clone_size: NA

cdr3_aa: CASSRLAGGVNEQFF
cdr3_nt: TGTGCCAGCAGTCGACTAGCGGGAGGCGTCAATGAGCAGTTCTTC
j_call: TRBJ2-1
v_call: TRBV2
d_call: TRBD2
clone_size: NA

cdr3_aa: CASRSPFVEPVDTQYF
cdr3_nt: TGTGCCAGCAGATCCCCCTTTGTGGAGCCGGTAGATACGCAGTATTTT
j_call: TRBJ2-3
v_call: TRBV6-4
d_call: NA
clone_size: NA

cdr3_aa: CASSLGGSGILDTQYF
cdr3_nt: TGCGCCAGCAGCTTGGGGGGTAGCGGGATATTGGATACGCAGTATTTT
j_call: TRBJ2-3
v_call: TRBV5-1
d_call: TRBD2
clone_size: NA

cdr3_aa: CASSFGQGQETQYF
cdr3_nt: TGCGCCAGCAGCTTCGGACAGGGTCAAGAGACCCAGTACTTC
j_call: TRBJ2-5
v_call: TRBV5-1
d_call: TRBD1
clone_size: NA

cdr3_aa: CAIREGQINYGYTF
cdr3_nt: TGTGCCATCAGGGAGGGACAGATTAACTATGGCTACACCTTC
j_call: TRBJ1-2
v_call: TRBV10-3
d_call: TRBD1
clone_size: NA

cdr3_aa: CACRVGGTGELFF
cdr3_nt: TGTGCCTGCCGGGTGGGGGGGACCGGGGAGCTGTTTTTT
j_call: TRBJ2-2
v_call: TRBV30
d_call: TRBD2
clone_size: NA

cdr3_aa: CATSGASGVNNEQFF
cdr3_nt: TGTGCCACCAGTGGCGCTAGCGGGGTTAACAATGAGCAGTTCTTC
j_call: TRBJ2-1
v_call: TRBV24-1
d_call: TRBD2
clone_size: once

cdr3_aa: CAWSLGGRKNEQFF
cdr3_nt: TGTGCCTGGAGCCTTGGCGGGAGGAAGAATGAGCAGTTCTTC
j_call: TRBJ2-1
v_call: TRBV30
d_call: TRBD2
clone_size: few

cdr3_aa: CASKDSLGTDTQYF
cdr3_nt: TGTGCCAGCAAGGACAGCTTAGGCACAGATACGCAGTATTTT
j_call: TRBJ2-3
v_call: TRBV6-5
d_call: NA
clone_size: NA

cdr3_aa: CASSHTTGLYF
cdr3_nt: TGTGCCAGCAGCCATACGACAGGTCTGTACTTC
j_call: TRBJ2-7
v_call: TRBV3-1/TRBV3-2
d_call: NA
clone_size: NA

cdr3_aa: CASRLAGTPDTQYF
cdr3_nt: TGTGCCTCCCGACTTGCGGGAACCCCAGATACGCAGTATTTT
j_call: TRBJ2-3
v_call: TRBV10-3
d_call: NA
clone_size: NA

cdr3_aa: CSVAVARDQPQHF
cdr3_nt: TGCAGCGTGGCGGTCGCGCGGGATCAGCCCCAGCATTTT
j_call: TRBJ1-5
v_call: TRBV29-1
d_call: NA
clone_size: NA

cdr3_aa: CASSFSYQNYGYTF
cdr3_nt: TGTGCCAGCAGTTTCTCATATCAGAACTATGGCTACACCTTC
j_call: TRBJ1-2
v_call: TRBV27
d_call: NA
clone_size: NA

cdr3_aa: CASSFRTGGTGELFF
cdr3_nt: TGTGCCAGCAGCTTCCGGACAGGGGGGACCGGGGAGCTGTTTTTT
j_call: TRBJ2-2
v_call: TRBV7-3
d_call: TRBD1
clone_size: NA

cdr3_aa: CASSVLAYNEQFF
cdr3_nt: TGTGCCAGCAGCGTTCTAGCCTACAATGAGCAGTTCTTC
j_call: TRBJ2-1
v_call: TRBV7-3
d_call: NA
clone_size: NA

cdr3_aa: CASSPYREQQPQHF
cdr3_nt: TGTGCCAGCTCACCATACAGGGAACAGCAGCCCCAGCATTTT
j_call: TRBJ1-5
v_call: TRBV18
d_call: NA
clone_size: NA

cdr3_aa: CASSIDTGGQETQYF
cdr3_nt: TGTGCCAGTAGTATCGACACAGGGGGGCAAGAGACCCAGTACTTC
j_call: TRBJ2-5
v_call: TRBV19
d_call: TRBD1
clone_size: NA

cdr3_aa: CASGPRQGSRSYNEQFF
cdr3_nt: TGTGCTAGTGGTCCTCGACAGGGGAGTCGCTCCTACAATGAGCAGTTCTTC
j_call: TRBJ2-1
v_call: TRBV12-5
d_call: TRBD1
clone_size: NA

cdr3_aa: CASSRDRNTGELFF
cdr3_nt: TGTGCCAGCAGCCGTGACAGGAACACCGGGGAGCTGTTTTTT
j_call: TRBJ2-2
v_call: TRBV5-4
d_call: NA
clone_size: NA

cdr3_aa: CASNYLGDTQYF
cdr3_nt: TGTGCCAGCAATTACCTAGGAGATACGCAGTATTTT
j_call: TRBJ2-3
v_call: TRBV2
d_call: NA
clone_size: NA

cdr3_aa: CASSATRGSSGNTIYF
cdr3_nt: TGTGCCAGCAGTGCCACGCGGGGTTCCTCTGGAAACACCATATATTTT
j_call: TRBJ1-3
v_call: TRBV6-1
d_call: NA
clone_size: NA

cdr3_aa: CASSFVSGRALETQYF
cdr3_nt: TGTGCCAGCAGCTTTGTAAGCGGGAGGGCCCTCGAGACCCAGTACTTC
j_call: TRBJ2-5
v_call: TRBV5-6
d_call: TRBD2
clone_size: NA

cdr3_aa: CASSLAKGGGSNTGELFF
cdr3_nt: TGTGCCAGCAGCTTAGCGAAAGGAGGAGGTTCGAACACCGGGGAGCTGTTTTTT
j_call: TRBJ2-2
v_call: TRBV7-8
d_call: NA
clone_size: NA

cdr3_aa: CASSDLTSGGADNEQFF
cdr3_nt: TGTGCCAGCAGTGATCTCACTAGCGGGGGGGCCGACAATGAGCAGTTCTTC
j_call: TRBJ2-1
v_call: TRBV6-1
d_call: TRBD2
clone_size: NA

cdr3_aa: CASSRREAGTEAFF
cdr3_nt: TGTGCCAGCAGCCGCAGGGAGGCGGGCACTGAAGCTTTCTTT
j_call: TRBJ1-1
v_call: TRBV3-1/TRBV3-2
d_call: NA
clone_size: few

cdr3_aa: CASSDAGTGIYNEQFF
cdr3_nt: TGTGCCAGCTCAGACGCCGGGACAGGGATCTACAATGAGCAGTTCTTC
j_call: TRBJ2-1
v_call: TRBV18
d_call: TRBD1
clone_size: NA

cdr3_aa: CASSPGSSSGELFF
cdr3_nt: TGTGCCAGCAGCCCCGGTTCCTCGTCCGGGGAGCTGTTTTTT
j_call: TRBJ2-2
v_call: TRBV6-2/TRBV6-3
d_call: NA
clone_size: few

cdr3_aa: CASSAGSWQETQYF
cdr3_nt: TGTGCCAGCAGTGCGGGGTCGTGGCAAGAGACCCAGTACTTC
j_call: TRBJ2-5
v_call: TRBV7-9
d_call: NA
clone_size: NA